These 17 T cell receptor beta chains share one sample of origin, sequenced in a study of OX40 agonist ivuxolimab in advanced cancers. The method was immunoSEQ multiplex PCR; TCRdb's version includes in-frame clones alone and lacks a portion of them. The sample has more than 70,000 clones, about four fifths seen once. Sequencing used CD4+ or CD8+ T cells sorted from blood, obtained in a trial of the OX40 agonist ivuxolimab. These receptors all come from an adult with an advanced solid tumor such as melanoma, head and neck, liver or kidney cancer.

This clone was recorded once. The J gene is TRBJ2-1, the V gene TRBV6-1, with 10 bases identical to TRBD2. The CDR3 consists of 15 residues. With V trimmed by 6 bases and J by 8 bases, 10 bases remained unmatched. The germline V gene has CDR1 MNHNS and CDR2 SASEGT. This CDR3 is CASSRTSGTWDEQFF. DNA of the CDR3: TGTGCCAGCAGCCGAACTAGCGGGACCTGGGATGAGCAGTTCTTC.

The chain combines TRBV28 with TRBJ2-1; D is perhaps TRBD2 (6 bases). The germline gives CDR1 MDHEN, CDR2 SYDVKM. This CDR3 is 12 amino acids long. Trimming stripped 8 bases from V and 5 bases from J, with 10 bases between. This chain's CDR3 is CASGGMHNEQFF. The CDR3 region has the DNA TGTGCCAGCGGGGGGATGCACAATGAGCAGTTCTTC.

The chain combines TRBV14 with TRBJ2-3, with 7 bases identical to TRBD2. This CDR3 is 15 amino acids long. J lost 2 bases, V lost 6 bases, and 8 bases had no gene match. Germline V CDR1 and CDR2: SGHDN, FVKESK. The CDR3 here is CASRGTGGPTDTQYF. The CDR3 DNA follows: TGTGCCAGCAGGGGAACGGGGGGACCCACAGATACGCAGTATTTT.

The rearrangement joins TRBV5-5 to TRBJ1-2, with D uncertain. Germline loops: CDR1 SGHKS, CDR2 YYEKEE (reference sequence). Trimming shortened V by 5 bases and J by 2 bases, and 16 bases separated the two germline ends. The CDR3 consists of 15 residues. The DNA of the CDR3 is TGTGCCAGCAGTCGAAGGGAGGACGGAAACTATGGCTACACCTTC. It specifies CASSRREDGNYGYTF.

The rearrangement uses TRBV15 and TRBJ2-3; 15 bases are shared with TRBD2. The CDR3 consists of 17 residues. The J segment lost 5 bases and the V segment lost 0 bases, leaving 3 bases of the junction unmatched. CDR1 is LNHNV, CDR2 YYDKDF, per germline (reference sequence). The CDR3 bases are TGTGCCACCAGCAGAGATGCGGGACTAGCGGGAGGAGATACGCAGTATTTT. It specifies CATSRDAGLAGGDTQYF.

V and J are TRBV7-2 and TRBJ1-1; D remains unclear. The V end was cut by 1 base, the J end by 0 bases, with 9 bases between. Germline V gives CDR1 SGHTA, CDR2 FQGNSA. The CDR3 has 15 residues. The CDR3 bases are TGTGCCAGCAGCTTAGGAATAGCTATGAACACTGAAGCTTTCTTT. Translated, it gives CASSLGIAMNTEAFF.

This clone occurred once. In DNA form, the CDR3 reads TGTGCCAGCTCTCCCGGGGGACTGGACGAGCAGTACTTC. This encodes CASSPGGLDEQYF. The rearrangement joins TRBV18 to TRBJ2-7; tentative D call: TRBD2 (6 bases). In germline, CDR1 is KGHSH, CDR2 LQKENI. The CDR3 is 13 residues long. Trimming removed 6 bases at V and 5 bases at J, with 14 bases between.

The chain is built from TRBV27 and TRBJ1-2; the match to TRBD1 covers 7 bases. V lost 5 bases to trimming and J lost 8 bases; unmatched junction nucleotides: 5. The CDR3 is made up of 12 amino acids. Germline lookup yields CDR1 MNHEY and CDR2 SMNVEV (reference sequence). The CDR3 DNA sequence: TGTGCCAGCAGTCGACAGGGATTCGGCTACACCTTC. Translated: CASSRQGFGYTF.

The rearrangement links TRBV9 to TRBJ2-2; no reliable D call. CDR3 length: 15 residues. Germline V gene sequence: CDR1 SGDLS, CDR2 YYNGEE. V was clipped by 0 bases and J by 3 bases, with 9 bases between them. CDR3 loop: CASSVGQTYTGELFF. CDR3 DNA sequence: TGTGCCAGCAGCGTAGGGCAGACATACACCGGGGAGCTGTTTTTT.

The gene calls are TRBV23-1 and TRBJ1-3; 9 nucleotides align to TRBD1. TRBV23-1 is reported as an ORF; its role is uncertain. The CDR3 contains 16 residues. The J segment lost 0 bases and the V segment lost 6 bases, leaving 6 bases of the junction unmatched. Written as DNA, the CDR3 is TGCGCCAGCAGCCAGACAGGGGGACCCTCTGGAAACACCATATATTTT. Translating gives CASSQTGGPSGNTIYF.

The chain employs TRBV6-1 and TRBJ1-1, with D uncertain. The CDR3 consists of 14 residues. The germline CDR1 and CDR2 sequences are MNHNS and SASEGT. V was shortened by 5 bases and J by 1 base, with 11 bases between the two germline ends. CDR3 in amino acids: CASSLSRENTEAFF. CDR3 nucleotide sequence: TGTGCCAGCAGTCTCAGCCGTGAGAACACTGAAGCTTTCTTT.

This chain uses TRBV18 with TRBJ1-1, with a tentative D call TRBD1 (5 bases). Germline V lookup: CDR1 KGHSH, CDR2 LQKENI. V was cut by 3 bases and J by 4 bases, with 18 bases left in between. The CDR3 extends over 16 amino acids. The CDR3 DNA is TGTGCCAGCTCACCGCTAAAGACAGAGCGGGGCACTGAAGCTTTCTTT. This translates into CASSPLKTERGTEAFF.

The chain employs TRBV5-6 and TRBJ2-7; D call uncertain. V dropped 5 bases and J dropped 0 bases, with 12 bases sitting between them. Germline V CDR1 and CDR2: SGHDT, YYEEEE. CDR3 length equals 14 residues. The CDR3 loop is CASRVQVHSYEQYV. CDR3 DNA: TGTGCCAGCAGGGTGCAGGTTCACTCCTACGAGCAGTACGTC.

Details on this clone: One end of the junction does not line up with germline, which may come from a read error. The genes are TRBV5-6 and TRBJ1-5, with 7 bases fitting TRBD1. The CDR3 contains 16 residues. From germline, CDR1 is SGHDT and CDR2 YYEEEE. The CDR3 DNA follows: TGTGCCGGCAGCCGAGGACCGGGACAGAGAATACAGCCCCAGCATTTT. This encodes CAGSRGPGQRIQPQHF.

The CDR3 loop is CASLDRAGEAFF. CDR3 nucleotides: TGTGCCAGCTTAGACAGGGCGGGAGAAGCTTTCTTT. This chain connects TRBV6-5 to TRBJ1-1; 7 bases are a match to TRBD1. Germline trimming cut 8 bases from V and 8 bases from J; bases unmatched to any gene: 8. Germline CDR1 reads MNHEY; CDR2 reads SVGAGI. The CDR3 loop spans 12 amino acids.

The V and J genes are TRBV27 and TRBJ1-1; D remains unclear. The germline V gene has CDR1 MNHEY and CDR2 SMNVEV (reference sequence). The CDR3 covers 14 residues. The V end lost 5 bases, the J end lost 1 base, and 11 bases lay between the germline ends. CDR3 residues: CASSPQVRNTEAFF. For the CDR3, the DNA is TGTGCCAGCAGTCCCCAGGTTAGGAACACTGAAGCTTTCTTT.

The chain links TRBV18 to TRBJ2-5, with D possibly being TRBD1 (6 bases). Looked up from germline, CDR1 is KGHSH and CDR2 is LQKENI. The CDR3 totals 15 residues. Trimming removed 3 bases from V and 5 bases from J, with 16 bases in between. CDR3 sequence reads: CASSPAGAKGETQYF. CDR3 nucleotides: TGTGCCAGCTCACCTGCAGGGGCAAAGGGGGAGACCCAGTACTTC.